This T cell receptor beta chain derives from a study of blood T cell repertoires in COVID-19. The wider study: Specimens from acute and convalescent COVID-19 originated in the United States, Italy and Spain. Nucleic acid was either cDNA or gDNA, and it came from T cells, B-cell-depleted T cells, or PBMCs.

This clone has just a few counts. The CDR3 runs to 13 residues. CDR1 and CDR2 (germline): SGHRS, YFSETQ. Trimming stripped 3 bases from V and 1 base from J, with 8 bases between. Measured with immunoSEQ multiplex PCR; TCRdb has only the in-frame clones, and not every one. The sample carries about 440,000 clones, 90% recorded once. The sequencing sample was made of PBMCs or T cells enriched from blood (not recorded which). The clonotype comes from a young man who had recovered from COVID-19. This chain uses TRBV5-1 with TRBJ2-7; D remains ambiguous. The CDR3, as DNA: TGCGCCAGCAGCTCTCCCGGGTCCTACGAGCAGTACTTC. This gives the protein CASSSPGSYEQYF.